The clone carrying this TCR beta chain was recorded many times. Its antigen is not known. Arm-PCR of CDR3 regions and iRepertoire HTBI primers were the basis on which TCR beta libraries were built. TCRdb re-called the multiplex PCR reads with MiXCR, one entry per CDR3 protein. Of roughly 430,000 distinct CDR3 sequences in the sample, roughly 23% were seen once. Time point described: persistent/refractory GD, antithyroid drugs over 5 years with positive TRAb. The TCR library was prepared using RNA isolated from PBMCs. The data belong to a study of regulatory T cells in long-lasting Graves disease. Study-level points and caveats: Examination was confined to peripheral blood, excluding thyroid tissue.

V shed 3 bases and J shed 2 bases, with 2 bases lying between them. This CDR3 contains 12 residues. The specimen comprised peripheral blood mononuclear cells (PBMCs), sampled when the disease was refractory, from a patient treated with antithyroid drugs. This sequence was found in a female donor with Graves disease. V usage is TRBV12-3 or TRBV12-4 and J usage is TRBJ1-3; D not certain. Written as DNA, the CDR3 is TGTGCCAGCAGTTTCGCTGGAAACACCATATATTTT. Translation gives CASSFAGNTIYF.